The 25 T cell receptor beta chains reported below all come from one sample, sequenced in a study of blood T cell repertoires in COVID-19. Profiled with immunoSEQ multiplex PCR; TCRdb holds only in-frame clones, not every one. The repertoire holds a few hundred thousand clones, with 75% to 90% as singletons. The sequenced sample was PBMCs or T cells enriched from blood (not recorded which). Source of these receptors: a woman between 50 and 59 years old who had recovered from COVID-19.

The chain is built from TRBV3-1 (or the pseudogene TRBV3-2) and TRBJ1-2; 8 bases match TRBD1. The CDR3 runs 14 residues. CDR1 and CDR2 (germline): LGHDT, YNNKEL (reference sequence). V was clipped by 1 base and J by 3 bases; unmatched bases: 1. The CDR3 region is CASSQAGGDYGYTF. The CDR3 nucleotides are TGTGCCAGCAGCCAAGCAGGGGGCGACTATGGCTACACCTTC.

This rearrangement joins TRBV15 to TRBJ2-2; D perhaps matches TRBD1 (6 bases). This CDR3 has 16 residues. V was shortened by 2 bases and J by 2 bases, with 12 bases between the two germline ends. The germline CDR1 and CDR2 sequences are LNHNV and YYDKDF (reference sequence). CDR3 amino acids: CATSRSTGQNTGELFF. The CDR3, as DNA: TGTGCCACCAGCAGATCGACGGGACAAAACACCGGGGAGCTGTTTTTT.

The V gene is TRBV6-1, the J gene TRBJ1-3; 8 bases are a match to TRBD1. Germline V CDR1 and CDR2: MNHNS, SASEGT. V trimming: 4 bases; J trimming: 0 bases; junction bases outside the gene matches: 8. The CDR3 has 17 amino acids. The CDR3 region is CASSASTGADSGNTIYF. CDR3 sequence (DNA): TGTGCCAGCAGTGCTTCGACAGGGGCAGACTCTGGAAACACCATATATTTT.

The rearrangement links TRBV7-2 to TRBJ2-7, with 8 bases identical to TRBD1. Unmatched junction bases numbered 5, after V lost 5 bases and J lost 2 bases. Per germline, CDR1 SGHTA and CDR2 FQGNSA. The CDR3 loop spans 14 amino acids. CDR3 DNA sequence: TGTGCCAGCAGCAACCAGGGGGCACCCTACGAGCAGTACTTC. It encodes CASSNQGAPYEQYF.

V and J are TRBV9 and TRBJ1-3; no definite D call. The CDR3 loop spans 16 amino acids. The germline V gene encodes CDR1 SGDLS and CDR2 YYNGEE. V lost 0 bases and J lost 0, with 10 bases in between. This chain's CDR3 is CASSVVGEISGNTIYF. In DNA form, the CDR3 reads TGTGCCAGCAGCGTAGTCGGGGAAATCTCTGGAAACACCATATATTTT.

V and J are TRBV7-9 and TRBJ2-3, with 13 bases identical to TRBD2. The CDR3 runs 16 residues. CDR1 SEHNR and CDR2 FQNEAQ come from the germline V gene (reference sequence). The junction had 3 bases not matched to a gene; V was cut back by 3 bases and J by 3 bases. This chain's CDR3 is CASSLGTSGITDTQYF. Here the CDR3 DNA reads TGTGCCAGCAGCTTGGGGACTAGCGGGATAACAGATACGCAGTATTTT.

This clone was seen a single time. This chain links TRBV7-3 with TRBJ2-1, with a tentative D call TRBD1 (5 bases). The CDR3 extends over 15 amino acids. Trimming took 4 bases from V and 7 from J, leaving 17 bases between them. Germline lookup yields CDR1 SGHTA and CDR2 FQGTGA. CDR3 in amino acids: CASSYGLGPMNEQFF. The DNA of the CDR3 is TGTGCCAGCAGCTACGGTCTGGGGCCAATGAATGAGCAGTTCTTC.

This clone was seen just once. The chain combines TRBV5-4 with TRBJ2-7; 12 bases are a match to TRBD1. The V gene's germline CDR1 is SGHNT and CDR2 YYREEE (reference sequence). This CDR3 contains 15 residues. Trimming removed 3 bases from V and 5 bases from J; junction bases left unmatched: 6. CDR3 bases: TGTGCCAGCAGCTCCCGGGACAGGGGGCTCGACGAGCAGTACTTC. It translates to CASSSRDRGLDEQYF.

This clone appeared a few times. The chain recombines TRBV2 with TRBJ2-7; 9 bases map to TRBD1. This CDR3 comprises 14 residues. V lost 5 bases and J lost 5; bases outside the gene matches: 7. CDR1 is SNHLY, CDR2 FYNNEI, per germline. The CDR3 DNA sequence: TGTGCCAGCAGTTCGTCCGGGACAGGGCACGAGCAGTACTTC. Protein product: CASSSSGTGHEQYF.

This chain uses TRBV9 with TRBJ1-1; D might be TRBD1 (6 bases). V was clipped by 0 bases and J by 1 base, with 22 bases between them. This CDR3 spans 19 amino acids. Germline assignment: CDR1 SGDLS and CDR2 YYNGEE. DNA for the CDR3: TGTGCCAGCAGCGTAGGGGTGGGCAGGGGACTATTACCGAACACTGAAGCTTTCTTT. This translates into CASSVGVGRGLLPNTEAFF. Full variable domain (remainder filled in from reference TRBV9 and TRBJ1-1): DSGVTQTPKHLITATGQRVTLRCSPRSGDLSVYWYQQSLDQGLQFLIQYYNGEERAKGNILERFSAQQFPDLHSELNLSSLELGDSALYFCASSVGVGRGLLPNTEAFFGQGTRLTVV.

This clone was counted only a few times. This may come from a read error, since a much larger clone is one base off. The chain couples TRBV11-2 to TRBJ1-1; D uncertain. Germline CDR1 SGHAT, CDR2 FQNNGV. Trimming removed 3 bases at V and 1 base at J, with 6 bases between. This CDR3 comprises 13 residues. CDR3 loop: CASSFGRNTEAFF. DNA of the CDR3: TGTGCCAGCAGCTTTGGGAGGAACACTGAAGCTTTCTTT.

This clone is a singleton in its sample. The chain employs TRBV7-2 and TRBJ1-4; D uncertain. Trimming took off 0 bases at V and 5 bases at J, with 10 bases between the two ends. Germline loops: CDR1 SGHTA, CDR2 FQGNSA. The CDR3 has 15 amino acids. The CDR3: CASSLAAGLNEKLFF. The DNA for the CDR3 is TGTGCCAGCAGCTTAGCTGCCGGACTAAATGAAAAACTGTTTTTT.

The J gene is TRBJ1-1, the V gene TRBV10-3; TRBD1 matches 11 bases. Germline assignment: CDR1 ENHRY and CDR2 SYGVKD. V shed 6 bases and J 4 bases; nucleotides not matched to a gene: 4. The CDR3 contains 14 residues. CDR3 nucleotides: TGTGCCATCAGCTCAGGGACAGGGGGCACTGAAGCTTTCTTT. Translating gives CAISSGTGGTEAFF.

This clone was recorded once. The chain joins TRBV7-9 to TRBJ1-1; 8 nucleotides match TRBD1. This CDR3 spans 15 amino acids. The V gene end was trimmed by 1 base and the J gene end by 1 base; junction bases not matched to a gene: 2. Germline CDR1 reads SEHNR; CDR2 reads FQNEAQ (reference sequence). CDR3 in DNA: TGTGCCAGCAGCTTAGGACAGGGGACGAACACTGAAGCTTTCTTT. This encodes CASSLGQGTNTEAFF.

The genes are TRBV11-2 and TRBJ2-7; TRBD1 agrees at 10 bases. V shed 3 bases and J 3 bases; nucleotides not matched to a gene: 2. The CDR3 runs to 14 residues. In germline, CDR1 is SGHAT, CDR2 FQNNGV. The CDR3 DNA follows: TGTGCCAGCAGCTTTGGACAGGGGGGCTACGAGCAGTACTTC. Translated, it gives CASSFGQGGYEQYF.

The chain links TRBV27 to TRBJ2-1; 9 nucleotides align to TRBD2. Germline V gene lookup returns CDR1 MNHEY and CDR2 SMNVEV (reference sequence). V shed 3 bases and J 0 bases; nucleotides not matched to a gene: 9. This CDR3 spans 18 amino acids. The CDR3 is CASSFGLAGLSSYNEQFF. For the CDR3, the DNA is TGTGCCAGCAGTTTTGGTCTAGCGGGACTAAGCTCCTACAATGAGCAGTTCTTC.

CDR3 loop: CASSHGQGRNQPQHF. The CDR3 DNA reads TGCGCCAGCAGCCACGGACAGGGTCGCAATCAGCCCCAGCATTTT. This chain connects TRBV4-1 to TRBJ1-5; 8 nucleotides line up with TRBD1. The CDR3 is 15 residues long. CDR1 is MGHRA and CDR2 is YSYEKL in the germline V gene. Trimming took 3 bases from V and 2 from J; bases not matched to a gene: 3.

V and J are TRBV19 and TRBJ1-5, with a weak D call TRBD1 (6 bases). CDR3 length: 14 amino acids. Germline-derived CDR1 and CDR2 are LNHDA and SQIVND (reference sequence). V was clipped by 7 bases and J by 10 bases, with 20 bases between them. The CDR3 region is CASTPRGGVEPQHF. In nucleotides, the CDR3 is TGTGCCAGTACCCCAAGGGGGGGGGTCGAACCCCAGCATTTT.

As for this clone: Other DNA sequences of this sample code for an identical CDR3. V and J are TRBV12-3 or TRBV12-4 and TRBJ1-2, with 9 bases matching TRBD1. The CDR3 has 13 residues. Losses at the gene ends were 6 bases for V and 4 bases for J; bases not matched to a gene: 3. CDR3 loop: CASSQTGGYGYTF. As DNA, the CDR3 is TGTGCCAGCAGCCAGACAGGGGGCTATGGCTACACCTTC.

This clone was detected only a few times. The rearrangement uses TRBV7-9 and TRBJ1-4; D is undetermined. This CDR3 has 15 amino acids. Germline CDR1 SEHNR, CDR2 FQNEAQ (reference sequence). The V gene lost 4 bases and the J gene lost 0 bases, with 9 bases spanning the gap. For the CDR3, the DNA is TGTGCCAGCAGCTCCAGGTTGTCAACTAATGAAAAACTGTTTTTT. Amino acids: CASSSRLSTNEKLFF.

This clone has more than one count but fewer than ten. V usage is TRBV11-2 and J usage is TRBJ1-2, with D tentatively TRBD1 (6 bases). There are 14 residues in the CDR3. Deletions cut 1 base from V and 4 bases from J, with 10 bases between. Germline V gene data show CDR1 as SGHAT and CDR2 as FQNNGV. The CDR3 DNA sequence: TGTGCCAGCAGCTTAGGGCCACAGGGCTATGGCTACACCTTC. Its protein product is CASSLGPQGYGYTF.

The chain recombines TRBV9 with TRBJ1-6; 9 bases are shared with TRBD1. The CDR3 runs 15 residues. CDR1 is SGDLS and CDR2 is YYNGEE in the germline V gene. The V and J ends lost 3 bases and 7 bases, in that order; junction bases with no gene match: 5. Here the CDR3 DNA reads TGTGCCAGCAGCGCAGAGACAGGGGGGAATTCACCCCTCCACTTT. It encodes CASSAETGGNSPLHF. Combining the CDR3 with reference TRBV9 and TRBJ1-6 gives the whole variable domain DSGVTQTPKHLITATGQRVTLRCSPRSGDLSVYWYQQSLDQGLQFLIQYYNGEERAKGNILERFSAQQFPDLHSELNLSSLELGDSALYFCASSAETGGNSPLHFGNGTRLTVT.

This chain uses TRBV6-1 with TRBJ2-7; perhaps TRBD1 as D (6 bases). V gave up 1 base and J gave up 4 bases, with 14 bases separating them. From germline, CDR1 is MNHNS and CDR2 SASEGT. The length of the CDR3 is 15 residues. Here the CDR3 reads CASSEDWDNVYEQYF. The CDR3 DNA is TGTGCCAGCAGTGAAGATTGGGACAACGTATACGAGCAGTACTTC.

This clone was seen a few times. The V gene is TRBV5-1, the J gene TRBJ1-4, with D possibly matching TRBD1 (6 bases). Trimming took 5 bases from V and 3 from J, leaving 14 bases between them. CDR1 is SGHRS, CDR2 YFSETQ, per germline. The CDR3 is made up of 15 amino acids. CDR3 amino acids: CASRLTGLANEKLFF. Here the CDR3 DNA reads TGCGCCAGCAGACTTACAGGGCTAGCTAATGAAAAACTGTTTTTT.

The V call is TRBV30, the J call TRBJ1-1; no clear D. Germline CDR1 reads GTSNPN; CDR2 reads SVGIG (reference sequence). Trimming removed 1 base at V and 0 bases at J, with 9 bases between. The CDR3 sequence is 14 residues long. CDR3 loop: CAWSGVKLNTEAFF. The CDR3 DNA reads TGTGCCTGGAGTGGTGTGAAGCTGAACACTGAAGCTTTCTTT.